This TCR beta chain derives from a study of response to subunit inactivated influenza vaccine. Study-wide results and caveats: The authors offered the suggestion that each seasonal influenza vaccination recruits few new T cells.

This clonotype was detected ten times or more. Its target is not known. Trimming left V 7 bases short and J 4 bases short, with 11 bases between. The CDR3 consists of 12 residues. TCRdb processed the RT-PCR reads anew with MiXCR; each CDR3 protein has one entry. The profile shows approximately 570,000 distinct CDR3 sequences, 6.5% to 8% of them singletons. Sequenced material: PBMCs from blood, taken roughly 24 months after vaccination. This TCR derives from a man between 50 and 70 years old who received an inactivated influenza vaccine. This chain connects TRBV12-3 or TRBV12-4 to TRBJ2-7; no definite D call. The CDR3 DNA is TGTGCCAGCAAGGGCCGATCGTACGAGCAGTACTTC. It encodes CASKGRSYEQYF.